This T cell receptor (beta chain) was retrieved from a study of blood T cell repertoires in COVID-19. Background on the study: The cDNA or gDNA used as material had been derived from T cells, B-cell-depleted T cells, or PBMCs.

Deletions cut 1 base from V and 4 bases from J, with 10 bases between. Germline CDR1 reads KGHDR; CDR2 reads SFDVKD. The CDR3 length is 15 residues. As handled by the study authors: Using reference gene primer amplification, nucleated cell counts were estimated. TCRdb keeps only in-frame clones here, not all; method: immunoSEQ multiplex PCR. D and trimming come from the DNA, and the V and J calls and clone size come from that table. The sample includes 95,000 to 150,000 clones, 86% of them seen just once. The specimen was peripheral blood. The V call is TRBV24-1, the J call TRBJ2-1, with a weak D call TRBD1 (6 bases). The sequence was collected from a man aged 40-49 years with acute or convalescent COVID-19. The CDR3 reads CATSDLQGNYNEQFF. Written as DNA, the CDR3 is TGTGCCACCAGTGATTTACAGGGAAATTACAATGAGCAGTTCTTC.